This T cell receptor (beta chain) was documented in a study of T cell responses to AZD1222 COVID-19 vaccine. Turning to this clone: What it binds is unknown.

The data were produced by immunoSEQ multiplex PCR, yet TCRdb's version contains in-frame clones alone and is incomplete. The profile shows roughly 120,000 clones, over 75% of them singletons. This CDR3 has 16 residues. Germline V CDR1 and CDR2: LNHDA, SQIVND (reference sequence). Trimming shortened V by 3 bases and J by 1 base, and 14 bases separated the two germline ends. Study results and limitations: Donors, mostly white British, included more females; clonal diversity was possibly underestimated. When two AZD1222 doses had been given, Spike-specific TCR breadth and depth rose. Vaccine-related CD4 TCRs covered spike, predominating at 160-218 and 743-854.

This receptor was obtained from an adult in good health. The sample here was peripheral blood, taken on day 0 of AZD1222 vaccination. The rearrangement links TRBV19 to TRBJ2-3; D is possibly TRBD2 (7 bases). CDR3 nucleotide sequence: TGTGCCAGTAGTATGGGCGGGGGCAGAGGCACAGATACGCAGTATTTT. Translating gives CASSMGGGRGTDTQYF.